This T cell receptor beta chain comes out of a study of shared clonotypes between healthy human individuals. Whole-study context: Donor composition was a couple of women and a few men, aged 18 to 49.

Running of the assay took place at deep level. Measured with immunoSEQ multiplex PCR; TCRdb has only the in-frame clones, and not every one. This sample has about 2 million clones, with approximately 94% found just once. Naive-designated CD8 cells lacked CD45RO, were positively enriched for CCR7, and omitted terminally differentiated effector memory CD45RA+ cells. Germline-derived CDR1 and CDR2 are SGHDT and YYEEEE. After removal of 5 bases from V and 2 bases from J, the junction contained 7 bases not matched to a gene. The CDR3 is made up of 14 amino acids. Sequenced: naive CD8+ T cells sorted from blood. This chain uses TRBV5-6 with TRBJ2-7, with TRBD1 matching 7 bases. The TCR sequence derives from a young man in good health. The CDR3 DNA sequence: TGTGCCAGCAGTCCCGGGACAGCCACCTACGAGCAGTACTTC. Translated, it gives CASSPGTATYEQYF.